This TCR beta chain emerged from a study of blood T cell repertoires in COVID-19. Study in general: Sites in the United States, Italy and Spain provided acute and convalescent COVID-19 samples.

The V gene's germline CDR1 is GTSNPN and CDR2 SVGIG (reference sequence). The CDR3 consists of 14 residues. Between the trimmed V and J ends, which lost 0 bases and 8 bases, there was a span of 13 bases. Authors' analysis steps: Estimates of nucleated cell counts were drawn from the amplification of reference gene primers. The method was immunoSEQ multiplex PCR; TCRdb's version includes in-frame clones alone and lacks a portion of them. V and J calls and clone size are given by that table; D and trimming were obtained from the DNA. The sample has about 250,000 clones, roughly nine tenths seen once. This receptor was identified in a man younger than 35 with active or convalescent COVID-19. Source material: peripheral blood. The rearrangement uses TRBV30 and TRBJ1-4; the D is unclear. CDR3 DNA: TGTGCCTGGAGTGTCCGGTTGCACGGGGAAAAACTGTTTTTT. Amino acids: CAWSVRLHGEKLFF.